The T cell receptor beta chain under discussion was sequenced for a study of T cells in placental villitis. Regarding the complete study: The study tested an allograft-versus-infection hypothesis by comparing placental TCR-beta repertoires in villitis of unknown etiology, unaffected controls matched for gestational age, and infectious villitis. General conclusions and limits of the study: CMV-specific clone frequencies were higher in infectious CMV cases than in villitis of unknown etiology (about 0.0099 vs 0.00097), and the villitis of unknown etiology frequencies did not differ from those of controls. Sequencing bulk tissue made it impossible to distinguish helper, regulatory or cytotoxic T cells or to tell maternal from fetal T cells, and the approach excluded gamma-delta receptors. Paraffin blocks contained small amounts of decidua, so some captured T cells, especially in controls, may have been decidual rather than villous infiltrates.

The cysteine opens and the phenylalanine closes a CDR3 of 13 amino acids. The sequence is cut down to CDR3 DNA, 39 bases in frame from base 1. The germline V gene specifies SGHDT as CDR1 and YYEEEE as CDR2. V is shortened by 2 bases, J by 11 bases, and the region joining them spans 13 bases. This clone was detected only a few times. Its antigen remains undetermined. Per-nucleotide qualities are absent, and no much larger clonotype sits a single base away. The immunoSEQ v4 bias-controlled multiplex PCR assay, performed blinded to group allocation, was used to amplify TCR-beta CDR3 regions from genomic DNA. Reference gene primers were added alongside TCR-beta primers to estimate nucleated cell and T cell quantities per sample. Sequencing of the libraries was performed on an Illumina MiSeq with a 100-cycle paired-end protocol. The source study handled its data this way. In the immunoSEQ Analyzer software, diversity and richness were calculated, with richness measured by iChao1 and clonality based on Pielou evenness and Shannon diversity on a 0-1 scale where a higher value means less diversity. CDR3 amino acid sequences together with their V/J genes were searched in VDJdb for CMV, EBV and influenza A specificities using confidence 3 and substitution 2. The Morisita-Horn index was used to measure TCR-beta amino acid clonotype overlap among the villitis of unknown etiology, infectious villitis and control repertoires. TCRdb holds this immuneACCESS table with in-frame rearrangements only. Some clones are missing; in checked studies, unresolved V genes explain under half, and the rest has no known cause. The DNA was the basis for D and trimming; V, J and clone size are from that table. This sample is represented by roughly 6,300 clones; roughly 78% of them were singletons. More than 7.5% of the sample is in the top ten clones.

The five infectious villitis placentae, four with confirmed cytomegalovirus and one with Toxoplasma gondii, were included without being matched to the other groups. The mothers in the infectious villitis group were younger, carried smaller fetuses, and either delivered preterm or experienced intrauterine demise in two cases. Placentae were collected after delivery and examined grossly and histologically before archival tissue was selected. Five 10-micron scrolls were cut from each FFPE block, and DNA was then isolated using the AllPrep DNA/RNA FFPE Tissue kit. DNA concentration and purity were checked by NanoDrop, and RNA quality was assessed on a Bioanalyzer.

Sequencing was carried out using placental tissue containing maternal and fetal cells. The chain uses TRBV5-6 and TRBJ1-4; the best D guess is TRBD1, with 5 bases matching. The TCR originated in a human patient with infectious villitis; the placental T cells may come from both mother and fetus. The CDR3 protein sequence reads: CASSFPRAGKLFF. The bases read TGTGCCAGCAGCTTCCCCCGGGCAGGGAAACTGTTTTTT.